This T cell receptor (beta chain) was documented in a study of blood T cell repertoires in COVID-19. Background on the study: Acute and convalescent COVID-19 samples came from the United States, Italy and Spain. The cDNA or gDNA used as material had been derived from T cells, B-cell-depleted T cells, or PBMCs.

As handled by the study authors: By means of reference gene primer amplification, nucleated cell counts were estimated. Profiling relied on immunoSEQ multiplex PCR, and the TCRdb table lists in-frame clones only, not all of them. The D gene and trimming were derived from the DNA, and the V and J assignments and clone size from that table. This sample carries some 150,000 clones, roughly 84% of them seen once, and the ten largest clones take almost 10%. The material sequenced was peripheral blood. The clonotype was recovered from a woman aged 45-59 years with acute or convalescent COVID-19.

This chain's CDR3 is CARLPDRSGPDTQYF. CDR3 bases: TGTGCCAGACTCCCCGACCGCAGCGGCCCAGATACGCAGTATTTT. This sequence joins TRBV27 and TRBJ2-3, with D perhaps TRBD2 (5 bases). The CDR3 runs to 15 residues. CDR1 is MNHEY and CDR2 is SMNVEV in the germline V gene (reference sequence). V lost 9 bases, J lost 4 bases, and 20 bases lay in between.